The 25 T cell receptor beta chains given below trace back to one sample, sequenced in a study of T cell repertoires in cytomegalovirus infection. TCRdb independently ran MiXCR on the reads; one entry per CDR3 protein. The sample lists approximately 180,000 distinct CDR3 sequences, roughly 9% occurring once. Sequences were obtained from PBMCs. Receptors were obtained from a human donor in good health (CMV status not recorded). Some clones in this sample may be carry-over from other donors' samples.

The chain joins TRBV4-1 to TRBJ1-2; perhaps TRBD1 as D (5 bases). V gave up 2 bases and J gave up 8 bases, with 18 bases separating them. The CDR3 loop spans 15 amino acids. The germline V gene has CDR1 MGHRA and CDR2 YSYEKL. The CDR3 region has the DNA TGCGCCAGCAGCCAAAACCAGGGCCGGACTTGGGGCTACACCTTC. Translation gives CASSQNQGRTWGYTF.

The chain recombines TRBV2 with TRBJ1-6, with D hard to call. The germline gives CDR1 SNHLY, CDR2 FYNNEI. CDR3 length: 15 residues. V was pared by 8 bases and J by 2 bases, with 13 bases between. The CDR3 region is CASREMSPYNSPLHF. The CDR3 bases are TGTGCCAGCCGCGAGATGAGCCCCTATAATTCACCCCTCCACTTT.

The chain is built from TRBV20-1 and TRBJ2-3; 9 bases are shared with TRBD2. This CDR3 spans 14 amino acids. With V trimmed by 4 bases and J by 2 bases, 4 bases remained unmatched. Germline CDR1 and CDR2: DFQATT and SNEGSKA (reference sequence). CDR3: CSAKLAGLTDTQYF. CDR3 DNA sequence: TGCAGTGCTAAGCTAGCGGGACTCACAGATACGCAGTATTTT.

V and J are TRBV28 and TRBJ1-2; D is unclear. V dropped 5 bases and J dropped 4 bases, with 11 bases sitting between them. Per the germline V gene, CDR1 is MDHEN and CDR2 is SYDVKM. The CDR3 is made up of 13 amino acids. The CDR3 DNA reads TGTGCCAGCAGTCAAACGGGGTCCTATGGCTACACCTTC. This encodes CASSQTGSYGYTF.

As to this clonotype: Since a much larger clone is just one base distant, this may be a read error. The V call is TRBV7-4, the J call TRBJ1-4, with D unclear. The V end lost 8 bases, the J end lost 7 bases, and 14 bases lay between the germline ends. This CDR3 contains 13 residues. Germline CDR1 reads SGHVT; CDR2 reads SQSDAQ. The DNA for the CDR3 is TGTGCCAGCTGCTACATCTTCGGTGAAAAACTGTTTTTT. Translating it yields CASCYIFGEKLFF.

This clonotype was seen at least ten times. The chain carries TRBV6-1 and TRBJ2-1, with 7 nucleotides matching TRBD2. Germline CDR1 MNHNS, CDR2 SASEGT. Trimming took 0 bases from V and 7 from J; bases not matched to a gene: 15. The CDR3 extends over 18 amino acids. DNA for the CDR3: TGTGCCAGCAGTGAAGCGGCGGGAGCCCCGGGGAAATATAATGAGCAGTTCTTC. Translated: CASSEAAGAPGKYNEQFF.

The sample holds a few counts of this clonotype. CDR3 DNA: TGTGCCAGCAGCTCCGGGATCTGGGAGACCCAGTACTTC. The encoded protein is CASSSGIWETQYF. V gene TRBV7-3 combines with J gene TRBJ2-5; D may be TRBD2 (5 bases). Germline loops: CDR1 SGHTA, CDR2 FQGTGA. The ends were cut back, 4 bases at V and 5 bases at J, with 11 bases in the middle. The CDR3 extends over 13 amino acids. The complete variable domain, with remaining parts taken from reference TRBV7-3 and TRBJ2-5, reads GAGVSQTPSNKVTEKGKYVELRCDPISGHTALYWYRQSLGQGPEFLIYFQGTGAADDSGLPNDRFFAVRPEGSVSTLKIQRTERGDSAVYLCASSSGIWETQYFGPGTRLLVL.

The table lists this clonotype with many counts. This sequence joins TRBV20-1 and TRBJ1-5; 7 positions agree with TRBD1. Germline V gene data show CDR1 as DFQATT and CDR2 as SNEGSKA (reference sequence). V shed 5 bases and J 7 bases; nucleotides not matched to a gene: 14. The CDR3 has 15 residues. The DNA of the CDR3 is TGCAGTGCTCAACCACTAAACAGGGGAGGGCAGCCCCAGCATTTT. Translated: CSAQPLNRGGQPQHF.

This clonotype was recorded at least ten times. The CDR3 nucleotides read TGTGCCAGTAAGACAGGGGAGAACACTGAAGCTTTCTTT. Its translation: CASKTGENTEAFF. The rearrangement links TRBV28 to TRBJ1-1; TRBD1 matches 8 bases. This CDR3 spans 13 amino acids. Germline loops: CDR1 MDHEN, CDR2 SYDVKM. J lost 1 base, V lost 9 bases, and 4 bases had no gene match.

The table lists this clonotype with many counts. This chain connects TRBV28 to TRBJ1-3; 10 positions agree with TRBD1. Germline CDR1 and CDR2: MDHEN and SYDVKM. The trim removed 8 bases at V and 4 bases at J, leaving 11 bases unmatched. CDR3 size: 16 residues. CDR3 region: CASSYLGQGGGNTIYF. CDR3 DNA sequence: TGTGCCAGCTCTTATTTAGGACAGGGGGGAGGAAACACCATATATTTT.

This rearrangement joins TRBV10-3 to TRBJ2-1; the D is unclear. The CDR3 runs 12 residues. From germline, CDR1 is ENHRY and CDR2 SYGVKD. V lost 0 bases, J lost 11 bases, and 8 bases lay in between. DNA of the CDR3: TGTGCCATCAGTGAGTCGGTCGGTAAGCAGTTCTTC. Protein: CAISESVGKQFF.

In this sample, this clonotype turned up a few times. The genes are TRBV7-9 and TRBJ2-7; D not resolved. CDR1 is SEHNR and CDR2 is FQNEAQ in the germline V gene (reference sequence). V was cut by 1 base and J by 1 base, with 14 bases left in between. This CDR3 is built from 16 residues. CDR3 nucleotide sequence: TGTGCCAGCAGCTTAGTCGTTAGTGACTCTTCCTACGAGCAGTACTTC. Protein: CASSLVVSDSSYEQYF.

This clonotype came up a few times. The chain links TRBV7-2 to TRBJ2-7; 7 bases agree with TRBD2. The CDR3 consists of 15 residues. J lost 6 bases, V lost 1 base, and 9 bases had no gene match. Germline CDR1 is SGHTA and CDR2 is FQGNSA. In DNA form, the CDR3 reads TGTGCCAGCAGCTTAGGAATGCGGGGGTGGGGCGAGCAGTACTTC. As protein: CASSLGMRGWGEQYF.

V and J are TRBV20-1 and TRBJ2-7; 8 bases map to TRBD1. V lost 2 bases and J lost 0; bases outside the gene matches: 6. The CDR3 length is 15 residues. Germline CDR1 is DFQATT and CDR2 is SNEGSKA (reference sequence). CDR3: CSARTGTGNSYEQYF. CDR3 in DNA: TGCAGTGCTAGAACCGGGACAGGTAACTCCTACGAGCAGTACTTC.

This clonotype was detected many times. The rearrangement joins TRBV7-2 to TRBJ1-2, with D perhaps matching TRBD1 (6 bases). The CDR3 covers 15 residues. V shed 1 base and J shed 4 bases, with 13 bases lying between them. CDR1 is SGHTA and CDR2 is FQGNSA in the germline V gene. CDR3 bases: TGTGCCAGCAGCTTAGGGGGGGGGCAGGGCTATGGCTACACCTTC. Its protein is CASSLGGGQGYGYTF.

This clonotype occurred many times. The chain employs TRBV29-1 and TRBJ1-1; a weak D match, TRBD1 (6 bases). The CDR3 length is 16 residues. Between the trimmed V and J ends, which lost 6 bases and 1 base, there was a span of 21 bases. Germline V lookup: CDR1 SQVTM, CDR2 ANQGSEA. The CDR3 nucleotides are TGCAGCGTGACGGGACACGGAAGAGGGTCGAACACTGAAGCTTTCTTT. This encodes CSVTGHGRGSNTEAFF.

This clonotype was found many times. This sequence joins TRBV4-3 and TRBJ2-2; no clear D gene. Looked up from germline, CDR1 is LGHNA and CDR2 is YSLEER. The CDR3 has 13 residues. V gave up 0 bases and J gave up 9 bases, with 8 bases separating them. This chain's CDR3 is CASSQEGPRELFF. Here the CDR3 DNA reads TGCGCCAGCAGCCAAGAGGGCCCCCGGGAGCTGTTTTTT.

A remark on this clonotype: Possible read error: a much larger clone is one base away. V usage is TRBV7-2 and J usage is TRBJ1-1, with D unresolved. There are 11 residues in the CDR3. Trimming removed 4 bases at V and 11 bases at J, with 11 bases between. Germline assignment: CDR1 SGHTA and CDR2 FQGNSA. The CDR3 reads CASSSMSGAFF. CDR3 sequence (DNA): TGTGCCAGCAGCTCCATGAGCGGGGCTTTCTTT.

The chain joins TRBV4-1 to TRBJ2-1; the D gene is possibly TRBD2 (5 bases). The germline CDR1 and CDR2 sequences are MGHRA and YSYEKL. The CDR3 contains 16 residues. Deletions cut 0 bases from V and 4 bases from J, with 13 bases between. The CDR3 sequence: CASSQERSGSYNEQFF. DNA of the CDR3: TGCGCCAGCAGCCAAGAAAGGAGCGGATCATACAATGAGCAGTTCTTC.

This clonotype has at least ten counts. The V call is TRBV6-6, the J call TRBJ2-2; TRBD1 is a possible D gene (6 bases). V lost 5 bases and J 5 bases, leaving 12 bases between the germline ends. This CDR3 comprises 14 residues. Germline CDR1 and CDR2: MNHNY and SVGAGI (reference sequence). CDR3 sequence (DNA): TGTGCCAGCAGTGGATACAGGGATACCGGGGAGCTGTTTTTT. Translation gives CASSGYRDTGELFF.

This clonotype was recorded at least ten times. The chain uses TRBV10-3 and TRBJ1-4; no firm D call. From germline, CDR1 is ENHRY and CDR2 SYGVKD. The ends were cut back, 3 bases at V and 7 bases at J, with 12 bases in the middle. The CDR3 has 14 amino acids. CDR3: CAISEGVAREKLFF. As DNA, the CDR3 is TGTGCCATCAGTGAAGGTGTGGCGCGTGAAAAACTGTTTTTT.

This clonotype was seen ten or more times. The J gene is TRBJ2-2, the V gene TRBV7-2, with 10 bases that match TRBD1. The CDR3 has 18 residues. Losses at the gene ends were 2 bases for V and 5 bases for J; bases not matched to a gene: 11. The germline gives CDR1 SGHTA, CDR2 FQGNSA. The CDR3 spells CASSLSRDRGKLTGELFF. The CDR3 nucleotides are TGTGCCAGCAGCTTATCCCGGGACAGGGGAAAACTAACCGGGGAGCTGTTTTTT.

This clonotype was counted ten times or more. This rearrangement joins TRBV7-2 to TRBJ2-7; 7 nucleotides line up with TRBD2. Trimming took 5 bases from V and 3 from J; bases not matched to a gene: 7. The CDR3 sequence is 14 residues long. Germline V gene sequence: CDR1 SGHTA, CDR2 FQGNSA. The CDR3 loop reads CASSRSRESYEQYF. In DNA form, the CDR3 reads TGTGCCAGCAGCCGCTCGCGGGAGAGCTACGAGCAGTACTTC.

This clonotype appeared many times. The chain carries TRBV7-9 and TRBJ1-1; perhaps TRBD1 as D (6 bases). The CDR3 runs 15 residues. Germline lookup yields CDR1 SEHNR and CDR2 FQNEAQ (reference sequence). Trimming left V 5 bases short and J 2 bases short, with 15 bases between. The CDR3 region has the DNA TGTGCCAGCAGCCTCGGGACATACACTAACACTGAAGCTTTCTTT. Its translation: CASSLGTYTNTEAFF.

This clonotype was detected many times. The genes are TRBV7-9 and TRBJ2-5; the D is unclear. V was clipped by 0 bases and J by 1 base, with 6 bases between them. The germline V gene has CDR1 SEHNR and CDR2 FQNEAQ (reference sequence). The CDR3 runs to 14 residues. CDR3 nucleotide sequence: TGTGCCAGCAGCTTAGCACGGACCCAAGAGACCCAGTACTTC. Translated, it gives CASSLARTQETQYF. Supplemented by reference TRBV7-9 and TRBJ2-5, the full variable domain reads DTGVSQNPRHKITKRGQNVTFRCDPISEHNRLYWYRQTLGQGPEFLTYFQNEAQLEKSRLLSDRFSAERPKGSFSTLEIQRTEQGDSAMYLCASSLARTQETQYFGPGTRLLVL.